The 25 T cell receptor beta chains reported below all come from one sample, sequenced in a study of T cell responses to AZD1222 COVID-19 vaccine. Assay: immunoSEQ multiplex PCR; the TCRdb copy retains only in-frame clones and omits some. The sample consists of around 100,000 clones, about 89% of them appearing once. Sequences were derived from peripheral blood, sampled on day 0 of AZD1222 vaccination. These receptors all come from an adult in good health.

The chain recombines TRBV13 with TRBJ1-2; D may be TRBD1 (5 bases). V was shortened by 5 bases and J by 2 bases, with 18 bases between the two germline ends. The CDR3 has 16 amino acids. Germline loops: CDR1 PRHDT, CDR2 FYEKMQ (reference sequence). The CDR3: CASSPYSRDGNYGYTF. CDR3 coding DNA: TGTGCCAGCAGCCCGTACTCCCGGGACGGCAACTATGGCTACACCTTC.

The CDR3 bases are TGTGCCACCAGCAGTGGGAGGCAGGGGCAATACTACGAGCAGTACTTC. Translation: CATSSGRQGQYYEQYF. The chain joins TRBV15 to TRBJ2-7; either TRBD1 or TRBD2 may fit D (6 bases each). CDR3 length: 16 residues. In germline, CDR1 is LNHNV, CDR2 YYDKDF (reference sequence). V gave up 3 bases and J gave up 3 bases, with 18 bases separating them.

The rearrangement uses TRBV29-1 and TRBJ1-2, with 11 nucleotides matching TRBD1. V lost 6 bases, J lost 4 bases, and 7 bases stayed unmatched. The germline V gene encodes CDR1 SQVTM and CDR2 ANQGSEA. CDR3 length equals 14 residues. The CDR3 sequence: CSVPGTGGGYGYTF. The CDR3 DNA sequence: TGCAGCGTCCCCGGGACAGGGGGTGGCTATGGCTACACCTTC. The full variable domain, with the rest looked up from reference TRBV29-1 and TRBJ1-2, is SAVISQKPSRDICQRGTSLTIQCQVDSQVTMMFWYRQQPGQSLTLIATANQGSEATYESGFVIDKFPISRPNLTFSTLTVSNMSPEDSSIYLCSVPGTGGGYGYTFGSGTRLTVV.

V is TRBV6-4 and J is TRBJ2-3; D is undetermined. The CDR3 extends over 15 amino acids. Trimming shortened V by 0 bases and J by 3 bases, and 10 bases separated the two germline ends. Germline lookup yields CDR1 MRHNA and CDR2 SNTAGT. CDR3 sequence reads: CASSDSGRPTDTQYF. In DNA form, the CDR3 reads TGTGCCAGCAGTGACTCCGGACGCCCTACAGATACGCAGTATTTT.

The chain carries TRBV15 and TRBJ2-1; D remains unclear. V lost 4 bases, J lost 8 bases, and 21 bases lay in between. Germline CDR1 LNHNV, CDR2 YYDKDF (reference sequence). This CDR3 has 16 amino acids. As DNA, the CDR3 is TGTGCCACCAGCACTCTCAGCTTACACGGAAACGATGAGCAGTTCTTC. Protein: CATSTLSLHGNDEQFF. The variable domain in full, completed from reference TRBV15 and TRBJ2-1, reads DAMVIQNPRYQVTQFGKPVTLSCSQTLNHNVMYWYQQKSSQAPKLLFHYYDKDFNNEADTPDNFQSRRPNTSFCFLDIRSPGLGDTAMYLCATSTLSLHGNDEQFFGPGTRLTVL.

The CDR3 spells CASSLVAGLETQYF. The DNA of the CDR3 is TGCGCCAGCAGCTTGGTAGCGGGGCTAGAGACCCAGTACTTC. This chain links TRBV5-1 with TRBJ2-5, with TRBD2 identical over 8 bases. The CDR3 sequence is 14 residues long. J gave up 4 bases and V 0 bases, and 2 bases lay outside the gene matches. Germline CDR1 and CDR2: SGHRS and YFSETQ. Using reference TRBV5-1 and TRBJ2-5 for the parts outside the CDR3, the full variable domain is KAGVTQTPRYLIKTRGQQVTLSCSPISGHRSVSWYQQTPGQGLQFLFEYFSETQRNKGNFPGRFSGRQFSNSRSEMNVSTLELGDSALYLCASSLVAGLETQYFGPGTRLLVL.

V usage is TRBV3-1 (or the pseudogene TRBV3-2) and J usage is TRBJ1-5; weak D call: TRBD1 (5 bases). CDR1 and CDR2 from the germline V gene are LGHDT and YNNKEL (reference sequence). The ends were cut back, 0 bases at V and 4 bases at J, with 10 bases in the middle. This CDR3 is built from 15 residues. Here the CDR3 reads CASSQDPGSNQPQHF. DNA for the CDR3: TGTGCCAGCAGCCAAGATCCAGGGTCGAATCAGCCCCAGCATTTT.

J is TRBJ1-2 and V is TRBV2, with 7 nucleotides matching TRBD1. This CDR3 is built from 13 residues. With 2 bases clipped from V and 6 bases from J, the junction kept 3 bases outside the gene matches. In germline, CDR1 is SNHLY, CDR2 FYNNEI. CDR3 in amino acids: CASSERQGDGYTF. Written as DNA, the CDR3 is TGTGCCAGCAGTGAAAGACAGGGTGATGGCTACACCTTC. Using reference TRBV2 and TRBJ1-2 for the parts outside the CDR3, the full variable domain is EPEVTQTPSHQVTQMGQEVILRCVPISNHLYFYWYRQILGQKVEFLVSFYNNEISEKSEIFDDQFSVERPDGSNFTLKIRSTKLEDSAMYFCASSERQGDGYTFGSGTRLTVV.

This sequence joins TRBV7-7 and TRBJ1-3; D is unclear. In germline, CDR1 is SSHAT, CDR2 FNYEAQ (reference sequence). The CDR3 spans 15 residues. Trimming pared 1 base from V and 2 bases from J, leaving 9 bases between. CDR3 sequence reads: CASSLGRFPGNTIYF. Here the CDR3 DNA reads TGTGCCAGCAGCTTAGGACGATTTCCTGGAAACACCATATATTTT. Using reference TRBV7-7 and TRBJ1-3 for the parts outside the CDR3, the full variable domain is GAGVSQSPRYKVTKRGQDVTLRCDPISSHATLYWYQQALGQGPEFLTYFNYEAQPDKSGLPSDRFSAERPEGSISTLTIQRTEQRDSAMYRCASSLGRFPGNTIYFGEGSWLTVV.

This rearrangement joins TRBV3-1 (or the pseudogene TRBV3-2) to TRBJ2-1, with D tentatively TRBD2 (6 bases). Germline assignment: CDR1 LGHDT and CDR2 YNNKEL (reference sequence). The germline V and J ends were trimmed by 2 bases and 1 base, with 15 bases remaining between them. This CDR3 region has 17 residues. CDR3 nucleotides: TGTGCCAGCAGCCAACTAGTGGGGGGTGGGTCCTACAATGAGCAGTTCTTC. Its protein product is CASSQLVGGGSYNEQFF.

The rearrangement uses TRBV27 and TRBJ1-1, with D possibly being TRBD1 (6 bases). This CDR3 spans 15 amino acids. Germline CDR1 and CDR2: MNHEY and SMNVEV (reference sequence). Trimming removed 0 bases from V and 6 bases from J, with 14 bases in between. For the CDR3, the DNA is TGTGCCAGCAGTTTATCGATTGGGGGGCCGGCTGAAGCTTTCTTT. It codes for CASSLSIGGPAEAFF.

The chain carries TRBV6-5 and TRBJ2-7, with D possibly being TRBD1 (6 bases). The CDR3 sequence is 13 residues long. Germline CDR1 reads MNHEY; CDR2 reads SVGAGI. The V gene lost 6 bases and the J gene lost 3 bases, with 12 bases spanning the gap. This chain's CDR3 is CASSADSVYEQYF. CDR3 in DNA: TGTGCCAGCAGCGCGGACAGTGTCTACGAGCAGTACTTC.

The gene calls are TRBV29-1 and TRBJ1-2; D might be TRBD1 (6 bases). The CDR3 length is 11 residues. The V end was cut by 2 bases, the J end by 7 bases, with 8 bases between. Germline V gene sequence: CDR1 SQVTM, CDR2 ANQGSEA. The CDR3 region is CSVEYRAGYTF. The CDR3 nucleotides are TGCAGCGTTGAATACAGGGCTGGCTACACCTTC.

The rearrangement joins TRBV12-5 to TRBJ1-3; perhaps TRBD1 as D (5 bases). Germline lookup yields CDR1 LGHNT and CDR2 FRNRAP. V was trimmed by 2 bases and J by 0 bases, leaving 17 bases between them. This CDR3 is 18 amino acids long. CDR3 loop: CASGLRGGVNRSGNTIYF. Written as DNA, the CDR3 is TGTGCTAGTGGTTTGAGGGGAGGGGTGAATCGCTCTGGAAACACCATATATTTT. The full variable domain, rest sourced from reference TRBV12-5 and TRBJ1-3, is DARVTQTPRHKVTEMGQEVTMRCQPILGHNTVFWYRQTMMQGLELLAYFRNRAPLDDSGMPKDRFSAEMPDATLATLKIQPSEPRDSAVYFCASGLRGGVNRSGNTIYFGEGSWLTVV.

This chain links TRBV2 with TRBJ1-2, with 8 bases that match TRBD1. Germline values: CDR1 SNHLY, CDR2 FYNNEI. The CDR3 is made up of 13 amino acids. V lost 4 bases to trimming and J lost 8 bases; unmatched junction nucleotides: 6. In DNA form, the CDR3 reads TGTGCCAGCAGTGTGGACAGGGTGGAGGGCTACACCTTC. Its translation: CASSVDRVEGYTF.

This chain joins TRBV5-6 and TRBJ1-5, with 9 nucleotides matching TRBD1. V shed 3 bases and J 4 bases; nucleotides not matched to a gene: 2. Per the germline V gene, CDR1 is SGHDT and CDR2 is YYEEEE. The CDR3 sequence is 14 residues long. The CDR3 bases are TGTGCCAGCAGCTGGGGGACAGGGAATCAGCCCCAGCATTTT. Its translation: CASSWGTGNQPQHF.

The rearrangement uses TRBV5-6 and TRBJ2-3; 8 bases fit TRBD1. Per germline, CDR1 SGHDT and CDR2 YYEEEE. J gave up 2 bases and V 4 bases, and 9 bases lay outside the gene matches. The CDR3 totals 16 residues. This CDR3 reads CASSPQTGANTDTQYF. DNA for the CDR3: TGTGCCAGCAGCCCACAGACAGGGGCGAACACAGATACGCAGTATTTT.

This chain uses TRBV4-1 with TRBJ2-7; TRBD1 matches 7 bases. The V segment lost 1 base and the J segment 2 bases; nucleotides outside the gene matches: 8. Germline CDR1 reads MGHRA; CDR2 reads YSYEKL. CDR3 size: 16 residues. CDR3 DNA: TGCGCCAGCAGCCAAGTCAAGGCAGGGGGAACCTACGAGCAGTACTTC. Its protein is CASSQVKAGGTYEQYF.

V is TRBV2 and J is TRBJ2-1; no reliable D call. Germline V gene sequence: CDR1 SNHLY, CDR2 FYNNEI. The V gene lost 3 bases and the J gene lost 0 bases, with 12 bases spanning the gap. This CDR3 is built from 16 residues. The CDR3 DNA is TGTGCCAGCAGTGAGTCGGTCTTGAGCTCCTACAATGAGCAGTTCTTC. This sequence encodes CASSESVLSSYNEQFF.

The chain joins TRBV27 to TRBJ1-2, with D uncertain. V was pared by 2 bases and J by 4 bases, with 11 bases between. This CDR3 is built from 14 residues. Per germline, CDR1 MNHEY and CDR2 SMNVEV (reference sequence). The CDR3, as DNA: TGTGCCAGCAGTTTACGCGTCGCAGGCTATGGCTACACCTTC. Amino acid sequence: CASSLRVAGYGYTF.

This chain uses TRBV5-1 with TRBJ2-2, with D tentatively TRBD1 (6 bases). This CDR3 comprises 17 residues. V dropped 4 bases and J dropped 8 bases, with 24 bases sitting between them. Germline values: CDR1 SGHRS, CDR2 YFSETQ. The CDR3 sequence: CASSGGHGTTHQGELFF. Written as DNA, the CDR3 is TGCGCCAGCAGCGGGGGCCACGGGACGACCCACCAAGGGGAGCTGTTTTTT.

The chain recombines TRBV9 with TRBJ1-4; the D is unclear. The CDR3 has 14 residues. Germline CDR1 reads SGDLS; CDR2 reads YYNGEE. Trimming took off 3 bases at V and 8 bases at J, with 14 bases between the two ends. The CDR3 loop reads CASSAGGVGEKLFF. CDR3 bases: TGTGCCAGCAGCGCGGGTGGGGTGGGGGAAAAACTGTTTTTT. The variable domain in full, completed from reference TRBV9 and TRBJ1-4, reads DSGVTQTPKHLITATGQRVTLRCSPRSGDLSVYWYQQSLDQGLQFLIQYYNGEERAKGNILERFSAQQFPDLHSELNLSSLELGDSALYFCASSAGGVGEKLFFGSGTQLSVL.

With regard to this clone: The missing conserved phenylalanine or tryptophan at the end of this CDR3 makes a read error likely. The CDR3 region has the DNA TGTGCCAGCAGCCAAGGGGGACCCGCTTCACCCCTCCACCTT. It specifies CASSQGGPASPLHL. The chain recombines TRBV3-1 (or the pseudogene TRBV3-2) with TRBJ1-6, with TRBD1 as a possible D gene (5 bases). This CDR3 is 14 amino acids long. The ends were cut back, 1 base at V and 9 bases at J, with 10 bases in the middle. Germline loops: CDR1 LGHDT, CDR2 YNNKEL (reference sequence).

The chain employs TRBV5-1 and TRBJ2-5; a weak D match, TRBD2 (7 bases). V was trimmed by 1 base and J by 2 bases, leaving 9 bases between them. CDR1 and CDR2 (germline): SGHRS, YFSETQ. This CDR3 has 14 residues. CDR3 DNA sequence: TGCGCCAGCAGCTTGCGGGGGGCTCAAGAGACCCAGTACTTC. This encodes CASSLRGAQETQYF.

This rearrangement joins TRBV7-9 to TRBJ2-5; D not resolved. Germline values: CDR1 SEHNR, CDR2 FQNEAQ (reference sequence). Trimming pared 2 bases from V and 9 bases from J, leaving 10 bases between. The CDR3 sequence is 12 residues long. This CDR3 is CASSLSLTAQYF. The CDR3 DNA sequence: TGTGCCAGCAGCTTAAGCCTCACGGCCCAGTACTTC.